The source of this T cell receptor beta chain is a study of CD8+CD57+ T cells in acquired aplastic anemia. Looking at the study overall: The mean DNA yield obtained from sorted CD4+ and CD8+ cells came to around 3 ug.

Study results and caveats: Patients were compared with controls for CD8+ Simpson's diversity, and no significant difference emerged.

In this sample, this clonotype turned up a few times. The antigen remains unidentified. Germline CDR1 SNHLY, CDR2 FYNNEI. Trimming stripped 5 bases from V and 3 bases from J, with 12 bases between. The CDR3 covers 14 residues. TCR beta VDJ and CDR3 profiling used genomic DNA as template. TCRdb re-called the reads through MiXCR, storing one row per CDR3 protein. The sample holds 400,000 to 600,000 distinct CDR3 sequences, around 30% seen once. Flow cytometry had shown expanded CD8+CD57+ cells in the patients chosen for sequencing. The diagnosis in all patients was severe acquired aplastic anemia. No therapy had been given to the patients at the time of blood sampling.

This TCR was recovered from a human donor with aplastic anemia. The sample was sorted CD4+, CD8+, or CD8+CD57+ T cells (not recorded which) from PBMCs. The rearrangement joins TRBV2 to TRBJ2-3; D gene ambiguous. CDR3 nucleotide sequence: TGTGCCAGCAGTTACTCCGGGTTTACAGATACGCAGTATTTT. Translating it yields CASSYSGFTDTQYF.